This TCR beta chain originates from a study of T-cell memory formation after mild COVID-19. This clonotype was seen once. Trimming removed 6 bases from V and 6 bases from J, with 9 bases in between. Germline V gene data show CDR1 as SEHNR and CDR2 as FQNEAQ (reference sequence). CDR3 length: 12 residues. TCRdb reanalysed the 5' RACE reads using MiXCR and keeps one entry per CDR3 protein. The table lists about 420,000 distinct CDR3 sequences, roughly a quarter of them singletons. The V gene is TRBV7-9, the J gene TRBJ2-1, with unresolved D. The sequenced sample was PBMCs or a T cell subset sorted from them (not recorded which). The receptor was isolated from an adult woman who had mild COVID-19 (a few samples of this study predate the infection). Cell type and time point are not known. CDR3 residues: CASRVDPNEQFF. CDR3 bases: TGTGCCAGCAGGGTAGACCCCAATGAGCAGTTCTTC.